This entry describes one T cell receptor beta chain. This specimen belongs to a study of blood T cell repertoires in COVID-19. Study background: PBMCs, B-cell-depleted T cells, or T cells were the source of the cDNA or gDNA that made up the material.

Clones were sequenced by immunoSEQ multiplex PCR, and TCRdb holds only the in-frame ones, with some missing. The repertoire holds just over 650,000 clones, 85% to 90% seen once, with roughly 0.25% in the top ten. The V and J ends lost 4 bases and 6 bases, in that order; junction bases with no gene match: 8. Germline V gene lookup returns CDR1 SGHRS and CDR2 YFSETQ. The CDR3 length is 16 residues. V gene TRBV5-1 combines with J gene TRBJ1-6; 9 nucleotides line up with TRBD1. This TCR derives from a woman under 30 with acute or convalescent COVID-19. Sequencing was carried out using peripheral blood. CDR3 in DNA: TGCGCCAGCAGCCGGACAGGGGACGCGGGTAATTCACCCCTCCACTTT. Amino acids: CASSRTGDAGNSPLHF.